This is a list of T cell receptor beta chains from one sample in a study of cytomegalovirus exposure and HLA in healthy donors. The table came from immunoSEQ multiplex PCR; TCRdb's copy has only in-frame clones and leaves some out. This table holds about 95,000 clones, around 71% found once. The sample was PBMCs. The receptors were gathered from a man aged 55-75 years in good health and CMV-seronegative. Both conserved end residues are part of each CDR3. The order of the fields is V gene, J gene, clone size, D gene, CDR3 length, CDR3 protein, CDR3 DNA. A D gene is named only where the DNA matches it firmly. Expanded clones get a size class; other rows say once, few or many, or leave the size out.

>TRBV5-1|TRBJ1-2|NA|NA|17
CASSSRPPQSGNYGYTF
TGCGCCAGCAGCTCCCGTCCCCCCCAATCGGGGAACTATGGCTACACCTTC
>TRBV28|TRBJ1-2|NA|NA|14
CASSSLGGNYGYTF
TGTGCCAGCAGTTCGCTGGGGGGGAACTATGGCTACACCTTC
>TRBV5-1|TRBJ1-1|NA|NA|16
CASSGGAGESVTEAFF
TGCGCCAGCAGCGGCGGGGCGGGGGAATCTGTCACTGAAGCTTTCTTT
>TRBV28|TRBJ1-2|few|NA|15
CASSLGGLANYGYTF
TGTGCCAGCAGTTTGGGCGGGTTAGCTAACTATGGCTACACCTTC
>TRBV2|TRBJ1-1|NA|TRBD1|12
CASSAGTAEAFF
TGTGCCAGCAGTGCCGGGACAGCTGAAGCTTTCTTT
>TRBV9|TRBJ2-5|NA|NA|16
CASSVDSGRLGETQYF
TGTGCCAGCAGCGTAGATTCAGGGCGGCTTGGGGAGACCCAGTACTTC
>TRBV5-1|TRBJ2-1|NA|TRBD2|19
CASSRYNGLAGVIGNEQFF
TGCGCCAGCAGCCGCTATAACGGACTAGCGGGAGTGATAGGCAATGAGCAGTTCTTC
>TRBV20-1|TRBJ2-7|NA|NA|11
CSVPDTYEQYF
TGCAGTGTTCCCGACACCTACGAGCAGTACTTC
>TRBV27|TRBJ1-1|NA|TRBD1|15
CASRSQGPMNTEAFF
TGTGCCAGCAGGTCACAGGGGCCCATGAACACTGAAGCTTTCTTT
>TRBV7-6|TRBJ2-2|NA|TRBD2|15
CASSLMSSGTGELFF
TGTGCCAGCAGCTTAATGTCTAGCGGGACCGGGGAGCTGTTTTTT
>TRBV7-9|TRBJ1-1|NA|TRBD1|14
CASSIRQGAAEAFF
TGTGCCAGCAGCATTCGACAGGGGGCAGCTGAAGCTTTCTTT
>TRBV7-7|TRBJ2-5|few|TRBD2|16
CASSPGLAGSQETQYF
TGTGCTAGCAGTCCTGGACTAGCGGGGTCCCAAGAGACCCAGTACTTC
>TRBV2|TRBJ1-1|NA|TRBD1|13
CASTGQGSTEAFF
TGTGCCAGCACCGGACAGGGGAGCACTGAAGCTTTCTTT
>TRBV19|TRBJ2-2|NA|TRBD1|15
CASSDPGTDTGELFF
TGTGCCAGTAGTGATCCCGGGACAGACACCGGGGAGCTGTTTTTT
>TRBV20-1|TRBJ2-7|NA|NA|10
CSAGTREQYF
TGCAGTGCTGGGACACGTGAGCAGTACTTC
>TRBV28|TRBJ2-6|NA|NA|17
CASRGAAPNSGANVLTF
TGTGCCAGCAGGGGTGCGGCGCCCAACTCTGGGGCCAACGTCCTGACTTTC
>TRBV7-9|TRBJ2-5|NA|TRBD1|15
CASSLAGQDGETQYF
TGTGCCAGCAGCTTAGCGGGACAGGATGGCGAGACCCAGTACTTC
>TRBV30|TRBJ2-2|NA|NA|14
CAGLGQGSTGELFF
TGTGCCGGCCTCGGGCAGGGGAGCACCGGGGAGCTGTTTTTT
>TRBV19|TRBJ2-2|NA|NA|13
CASAGQSTGELFF
TGTGCCAGTGCGGGACAGTCCACCGGGGAGCTGTTTTTT
>TRBV28|TRBJ2-5|NA|NA|15
CASSLRGVVGETQYF
TGTGCCAGCAGTTTGCGGGGAGTGGTGGGAGAGACCCAGTACTTC